This T cell receptor beta chain was obtained from a study of blood T cell repertoires in COVID-19. At the level of the study: The study drew acute and convalescent COVID-19 samples from the United States, Italy and Spain.

This CDR3 comprises 14 residues. Trimming took 2 bases from V and 4 from J, leaving 11 bases between them. The germline CDR1 and CDR2 sequences are SGHTA and FQGTGA. TCRdb keeps only in-frame clones here, not all; method: immunoSEQ multiplex PCR. The data show 250,000 to 300,000 clones, roughly 87% seen once. Material: peripheral blood. This chain connects TRBV7-3 to TRBJ1-1, with TRBD1 as a possible D gene (6 bases). This receptor was identified in a woman in her 40s who had recovered from COVID-19. The CDR3 is CASSLGQGTTEAFF. The CDR3 DNA sequence: TGTGCCAGCAGCTTAGGGCAGGGGACCACTGAAGCTTTCTTT.